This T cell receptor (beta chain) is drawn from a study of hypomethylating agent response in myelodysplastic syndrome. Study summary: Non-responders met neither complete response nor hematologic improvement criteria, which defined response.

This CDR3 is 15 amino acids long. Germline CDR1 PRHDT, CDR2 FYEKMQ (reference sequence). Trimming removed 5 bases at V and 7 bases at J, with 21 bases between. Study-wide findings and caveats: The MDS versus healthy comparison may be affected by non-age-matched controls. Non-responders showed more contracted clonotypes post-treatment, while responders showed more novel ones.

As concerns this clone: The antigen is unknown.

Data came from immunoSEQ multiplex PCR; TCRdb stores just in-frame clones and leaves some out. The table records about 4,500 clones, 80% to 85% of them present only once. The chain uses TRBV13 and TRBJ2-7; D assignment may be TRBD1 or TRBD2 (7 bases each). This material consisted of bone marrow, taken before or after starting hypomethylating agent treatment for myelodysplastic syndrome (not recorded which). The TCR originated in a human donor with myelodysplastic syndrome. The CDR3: CASSDSREGASEQYF. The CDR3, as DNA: TGTGCCAGCAGCGACTCCAGGGAGGGGGCTTCGGAGCAGTACTTC.